Below, one TCR beta chain is given with its context. The method was immunoSEQ multiplex PCR; TCRdb's version includes in-frame clones alone and lacks a portion of them. Seen here are 9,500 to 11,000 clones, over 60% observed once, and the top ten hold around an eighth. These data originate in a study of chemoradiotherapy in HPV16-positive cancers. Germline V CDR1 and CDR2: SGHRS, YFSETQ. The CDR3 loop spans 16 amino acids. V was pared by 3 bases and J by 3 bases, with 5 bases of the junction left unmatched. The chain links TRBV5-1 to TRBJ2-3; 12 nucleotides match TRBD2. The clonotype originates from a human donor with HPV-associated anogenital cancer. Here the sequenced sample was tumor tissue, taken from a patient who underwent chemoradiotherapy. CDR3 nucleotide sequence: TGCGCCAGCAGCTCCGAAGGACTAGCGGGGACAGATACGCAGTATTTT. Translating gives CASSSEGLAGTDTQYF.